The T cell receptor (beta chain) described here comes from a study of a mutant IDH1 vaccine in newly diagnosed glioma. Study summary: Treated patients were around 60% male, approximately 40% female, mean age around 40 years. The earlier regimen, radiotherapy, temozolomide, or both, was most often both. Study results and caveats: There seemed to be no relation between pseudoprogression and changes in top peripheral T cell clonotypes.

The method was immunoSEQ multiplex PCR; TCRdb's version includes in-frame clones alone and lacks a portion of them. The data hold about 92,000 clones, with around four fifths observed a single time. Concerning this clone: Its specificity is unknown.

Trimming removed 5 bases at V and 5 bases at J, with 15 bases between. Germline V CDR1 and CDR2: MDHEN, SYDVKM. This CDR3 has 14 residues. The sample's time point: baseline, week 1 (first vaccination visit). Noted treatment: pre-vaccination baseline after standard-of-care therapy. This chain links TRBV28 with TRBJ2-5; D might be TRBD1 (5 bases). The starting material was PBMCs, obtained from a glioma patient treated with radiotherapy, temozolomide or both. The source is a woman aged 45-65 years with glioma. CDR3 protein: CASSPAQARETQYF. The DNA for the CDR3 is TGTGCCAGCAGTCCGGCACAGGCGCGGGAGACCCAGTACTTC.